The T cell receptor (beta chain) described here comes from a study of tumor and adjacent non-tumor tissue in lung cancer. RNA was extracted from bulk tissue without any cell sorting. The normal lung tissue was taken more than 3 cm from the tumor edge. This clonotype appeared many times. TCRbeta libraries were built with three rounds of nested PCR, modified from ARM-PCR. Each CDR3 protein is one row after TCRdb ran MiXCR on the multiplex PCR reads. The sample records tens of thousands of distinct CDR3 sequences, roughly 60% being singletons. This clonotype was sampled from a man between 65 and 85 years old with non-small cell lung cancer. The sample taken for sequencing was distant non-tumor lung tissue.

The CDR3 region has the DNA TGTGCCAGCGCAGCTAGTGCAGGGAGTGGCTACACCTTC. It yields the protein CASAASAGSGYTF. The chain links TRBV7-9 to TRBJ1-2; maybe TRBD1 (5 bases). Germline V CDR1 and CDR2: SEHNR, FQNEAQ (reference sequence). Trimming left V 8 bases short and J 7 bases short, with 17 bases between. The CDR3 length is 13 residues. The whole variable domain, remainder taken from reference TRBV7-9 and TRBJ1-2, is DTGVSQNPRHKITKRGQNVTFRCDPISEHNRLYWYRQTLGQGPEFLTYFQNEAQLEKSRLLSDRFSAERPKGSFSTLEIQRTEQGDSAMYLCASAASAGSGYTFGSGTRLTVV.